One T cell receptor beta chain is described in this entry. Its antigen is not identified. Method: immunoSEQ multiplex PCR; TCRdb's copy keeps in-frame clones and lacks some. This table holds about 2.2 million clones, about 93% found once. Terminally differentiated effector memory CD45RA+ cells were excluded by CCR7 positive selection of CD45RO-negative cells. Adult Caucasians living in Nashville, Tennessee made up all of the donors. The sample comes from a study of shared clonotypes between healthy human individuals. Regarding the study as a whole: Across subsets, estimated richness was generally greater for naive than for memory populations. The study sampled only blood, and tissue repertoires likely differ.

The V end was cut by 8 bases, the J end by 0 bases, with 22 bases between. Germline CDR1 is MDHEN and CDR2 is SYDVKM. The CDR3 loop spans 17 amino acids. The gene calls are TRBV28 and TRBJ1-1, with D possibly being TRBD1 (6 bases). The origin of this receptor is a man aged 18 to 30 in good health. Some clones in this sample may be carry-over from other donors' samples. Sequencing was carried out using naive CD8+ T cells from PBMCs. The DNA of the CDR3 is TGTGCCAGCGTCCAACAGGGATCGGAGGAATTGAACACTGAAGCTTTCTTT. It codes for CASVQQGSEELNTEAFF.